This T cell receptor beta chain was captured in a study of cytomegalovirus exposure and HLA in healthy donors. The CDR3 is 14 residues long. V lost 6 bases and J 3 bases, leaving 14 bases between the germline ends. The V gene's germline CDR1 is LNHDA and CDR2 SQIVND (reference sequence). Worth noting for this clone: Its antigen is undetermined.

The assay was immunoSEQ multiplex PCR, and TCRdb's table has in-frame clones only and misses some. The profile covers hundreds of thousands of clones, with approximately 87% appearing a single time and 2.6% taken by the ten largest. Study-wide results and caveats: The study labeled 150 or so TCR beta chains cytomegalovirus-associated.

The J gene is TRBJ1-1, the V gene TRBV19, with D possibly matching TRBD1 (5 bases). This sequence was found in a man aged 18 to 30 in good health and CMV-seronegative. The sample taken for sequencing was PBMCs. CDR3 in amino acids: CASSQGEEYTEAFF. The CDR3 DNA is TGTGCCAGTAGCCAGGGTGAAGAGTACACTGAAGCTTTCTTT.